This T cell receptor beta chain was captured by sequencing in a study of tumour-infiltrating T cells in Burkitt lymphoma. Across the study: All epidemiological Burkitt lymphoma subtypes were represented in the cohort.

This clone has a handful of counts. Its antigen is undetermined. Study observations and caveats: Public clonotypes, several, appeared across numerous Burkitt lymphoma patients.

CDR1 and CDR2 (germline): LGHNA, YNFKEQ. This CDR3 spans 14 amino acids. V lost 1 base, J lost 4 bases, and 10 bases lay in between. The method was immunoSEQ multiplex PCR; TCRdb's version includes in-frame clones alone and lacks a portion of them. The sample includes more than 1,500 clones, approximately 10% of them seen just once. This chain links TRBV4-2 with TRBJ1-2; the D gene is possibly TRBD1 (5 bases). The specimen was tumor tissue. The source of this sequence is a human donor with Burkitt lymphoma. The CDR3 reads CASSQVYRPYGYTF. CDR3 coding DNA: TGTGCCAGCAGCCAAGTGTACAGGCCCTATGGCTACACCTTC.